This T cell receptor (beta chain) was captured in a study of vaccination and CD4 T cells after COVID-19. Broader study findings: Among convalescent patients, a median roughly 88% of reactive clones emerged only after vaccination.

The ends lost 2 bases at V and 1 base at J; junction bases unmatched: 14. The CDR3 spans 19 residues. Germline CDR1 is DFQATT and CDR2 is SNEGSKA (reference sequence). This clonotype came up a few times. As yet, its antigen is unknown. The Oncomine TCR Beta short-read assay was applied to DNA of cultured CD4+ T cells. A single record per CDR3 protein comes from TCRdb applying MiXCR to the PCR reads. The sample gives around 8,300 distinct CDR3 sequences, about 50% of which show up once; 15% to 20% is in the top ten. Documented treatment: roughly 10-day PBMC culture with coronavirus spike peptide pools or control peptides (ViraFEST assay). Positive SARS-CoV-2 PCR tests in convalescent patients dated from March to December 2020, pre-Alpha, Beta and Delta.

This TCR came from a human donor who had recovered from COVID-19. This sequence joins TRBV20-1 and TRBJ2-7, with TRBD2 matching 13 bases. Sequences were obtained from CD4+ T cells from blood, cultured in vitro. The CDR3 DNA reads as TGCAGTGCTAGAAATAGGGTAACTAGCGGGGGGGCGGCGTCCTACGAGCAGTACTTC. This encodes CSARNRVTSGGAASYEQYF.